This paragraph covers one TCR beta chain sequence. Its antigen remains undetermined. Per-base qualities were not stored, and no clone one base away is much larger. The data originate from a study of blood T cell repertoires in COVID-19 (dated by TCRdb to about 2020). In terms of the full investigation: Samples covering the acute and convalescent phases of COVID-19 were provided by collaborators in the United States, Italy and Spain. The prospective study material was composed of cDNA or gDNA derived from T cells, B-cell-depleted T cells, or PBMCs. Subjects who had been exposed to COVID-19, were actively infected with it, or had recovered from it provided the deeply sampled blood TCRbeta repertoires that made up the dataset. A freely available public database, intended as a resource for researchers studying the immune response to SARS-CoV-2, is where the repertoires were released. The samples were drawn from two sources: the first 160 participants of the ongoing ImmuneRACE study, and 1,000 to 1,500 subjects contributed by 6 global collaborators. The sample metadata nearly always contained a de-identified subject ID, COVID-19 status, age in years and sex. Where available, HLA class I and class II types were obtained from metadata supplied by the sample provider rather than from assay-based typing. Study-wide findings and limitations: How much clinical and demographic metadata was included differed by source and by participant, and the metadata was provided uncurated.

The immunoSEQ Assay, a bias-controlled multiplex PCR, was used to amplify TCRbeta CDR3 regions from genomic DNA. The original methods were these. The number of nucleated cells in each sample was estimated from the amplification of reference gene primers within the assay. Sequence reads were collapsed and filtered to measure the absolute abundance of every unique TCRbeta CDR3 rearrangement. For each sample, productive Simpson clonality was calculated as the square root of Simpson's diversity index across productive rearrangements. This is the immuneACCESS table as TCRdb keeps it, with only in-frame sequences that have V and J called. A part of the clones is gone; compared with another copy, unresolved V genes explain less than half, and the rest is unexplained. V, J and clone size are taken as reported in that table, and D and trimming were inferred from the DNA itself. The sample table shows tens of thousands of clones, and roughly 80% are seen once. About 14% of the sample is held by the ten biggest clonotypes.

Each collaborating institution followed its own protocols to collect whole blood in K2EDTA tubes. For TCRbeta analysis, collaborator samples were shipped as frozen whole blood, as isolated PBMCs, or as DNA extracted from either sample type. This receptor was obtained from a woman at least 80 years old with acute or convalescent COVID-19. Sample: peripheral blood.

DNA sequence: TGTGCCAGCAGGTATCCGAACACCGGGGAGCTGTTTTTT. This translates into CASRYPNTGELFF. Rearrangement joined TRBV6-5 to TRBJ2-2; the D gene cannot be named for sure. Relative to germline, V is 6 bases shorter and J is 0 bases shorter, with 5 bases between their ends. CDR1 and CDR2, per the germline V gene, are MNHEY and SVGAGI. The CDR3 contains 13 residues, cysteine and phenylalanine counted. Only the CDR3 DNA stays, 39 bases, in frame from base 1.